This T cell receptor beta chain derives from a study of blood T cell repertoires in COVID-19. All enrollees were roughly 18 to 95 years old and from under 25 US areas. Participants had their cohort set by participant-reported clinical history. Measured with immunoSEQ multiplex PCR; TCRdb has only the in-frame clones, and not every one. The data contain some 300,000 clones, approximately 88% of them singletons. Germline CDR1 SNHLY, CDR2 FYNNEI. The germline V and J ends were trimmed by 2 bases and 3 bases, with 14 bases remaining between them. The CDR3 totals 16 residues. The chain employs TRBV2 and TRBJ1-5; D unresolved. This receptor was taken from a woman in her 30s who had recovered from COVID-19. The source material was PBMCs or T cells enriched from blood (not recorded which). CDR3 nucleotide sequence: TGTGCCAGCAGTGAACAGGTGGGCGGGGTCAATCAGCCCCAGCATTTT. As protein: CASSEQVGGVNQPQHF.